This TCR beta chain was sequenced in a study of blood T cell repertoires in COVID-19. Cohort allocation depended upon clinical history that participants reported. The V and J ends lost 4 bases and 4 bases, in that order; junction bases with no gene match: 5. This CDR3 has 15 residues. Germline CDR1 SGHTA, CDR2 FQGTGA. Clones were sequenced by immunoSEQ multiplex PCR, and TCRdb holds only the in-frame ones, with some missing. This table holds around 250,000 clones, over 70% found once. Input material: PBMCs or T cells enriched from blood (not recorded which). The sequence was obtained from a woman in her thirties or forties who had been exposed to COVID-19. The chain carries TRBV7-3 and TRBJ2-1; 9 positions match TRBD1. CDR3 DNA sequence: TGTGCCAGCAGCTCAACAGGGGGCGTGTACAATGAGCAGTTCTTC. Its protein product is CASSSTGGVYNEQFF.